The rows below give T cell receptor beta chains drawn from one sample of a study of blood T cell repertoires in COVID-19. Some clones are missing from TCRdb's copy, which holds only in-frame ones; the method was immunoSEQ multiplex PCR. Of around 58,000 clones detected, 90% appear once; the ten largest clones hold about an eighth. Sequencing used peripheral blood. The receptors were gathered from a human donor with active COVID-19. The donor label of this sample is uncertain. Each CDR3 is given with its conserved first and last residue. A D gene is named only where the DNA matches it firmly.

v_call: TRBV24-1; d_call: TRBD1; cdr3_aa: CATSAPDRGRWGYTF
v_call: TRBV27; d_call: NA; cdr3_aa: CASSPRGSPLNTEAFF
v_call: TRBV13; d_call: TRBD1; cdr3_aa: CASSLEWQGACGYTF
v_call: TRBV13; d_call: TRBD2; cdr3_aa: CASSVTSGRTQETQYF
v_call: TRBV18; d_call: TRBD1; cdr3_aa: CASSPGTEREQYF
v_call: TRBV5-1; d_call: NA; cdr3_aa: CASSLAPGDTEAFF
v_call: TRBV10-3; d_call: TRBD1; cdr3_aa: CAISGPGQGGEKLFF
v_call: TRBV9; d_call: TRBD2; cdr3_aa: CASSPRGTSGGRTYNEQFF
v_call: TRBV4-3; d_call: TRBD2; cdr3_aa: CASSQGGWTSAWNTGELFF
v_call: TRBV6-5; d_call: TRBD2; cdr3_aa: CASSYSGAGGPYEQYF
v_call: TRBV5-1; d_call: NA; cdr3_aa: CASSSRGLNTEAFF
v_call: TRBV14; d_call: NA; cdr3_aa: CASSQVWGDPDGYTF
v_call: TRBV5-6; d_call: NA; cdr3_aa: CASSLNRLYGYTF